The T cell receptor beta chain described here comes from a study of lymphopenia after photon versus proton radiotherapy. On this clone itself: Antigen: not known.

Germline CDR1 is MNHNS and CDR2 is SASEGT. Trimming removed 2 bases at V and 3 bases at J, with 11 bases between. CDR3 length: 14 residues. Study-wide points: After lymphocyte nadir, photon-treated repertoires showed oligoclonal expansion, especially CD8+ Temra.

Profiled with immunoSEQ multiplex PCR; TCRdb holds only in-frame clones, not every one. The sample has 150,000 to 200,000 clones, roughly nine tenths seen once; the top ten hold around 4.6%. The genes are TRBV6-1 and TRBJ2-7; D unclear. This TCR was recovered from a man aged 50 to 60 with gastric cancer. Material: peripheral blood, obtained from a patient treated with photon-based radiotherapy. Here the CDR3 reads CASSELVADYEQYF. CDR3 nucleotides: TGTGCCAGCAGTGAACTGGTAGCTGACTACGAGCAGTACTTC.